A single sample is the source of the 27 T cell receptor beta chains below, sequenced in a study of cytomegalovirus exposure and HLA in healthy donors. 13 Jbeta primers and 60 Vbeta primers were used for the PCR. The method was immunoSEQ multiplex PCR; TCRdb's version includes in-frame clones alone and lacks a portion of them. The sample has some 150,000 clones, around 83% seen once. Sequenced sample: PBMCs. Receptors were obtained from a woman between 50 and 59 years old in good health and CMV-seropositive.

This rearrangement joins TRBV30 to TRBJ2-2; possibly TRBD1 for D (6 bases). Germline assignment: CDR1 GTSNPN and CDR2 SVGIG (reference sequence). V lost 8 bases, J lost 2 bases, and 12 bases lay in between. CDR3 size: 13 residues. CDR3 sequence reads: CARRGSNTGELFF. The CDR3 region has the DNA TGTGCCCGTAGGGGGTCAAACACCGGGGAGCTGTTTTTT.

The V gene is TRBV2, the J gene TRBJ1-1; D unclear. V lost 6 bases and J lost 0, with 11 bases in between. From germline, CDR1 is SNHLY and CDR2 FYNNEI. This CDR3 spans 14 amino acids. The CDR3, as DNA: TGTGCCAGCAGCCCACAGAAGATGAACACTGAAGCTTTCTTT. It is translated as CASSPQKMNTEAFF.

This sequence joins TRBV18 and TRBJ2-1; no reliable D call. CDR1 KGHSH and CDR2 LQKENI come from the germline V gene. The CDR3 consists of 15 residues. V lost 2 bases, J lost 5 bases, and 13 bases lay in between. As DNA, the CDR3 is TGTGCCAGCTCACCATCCCAAAATCCAAACAATGAGCAGTTCTTC. Amino acid sequence: CASSPSQNPNNEQFF.

This clone has a handful of counts. The rearrangement uses TRBV7-9 and TRBJ1-3; TRBD1 might be the D (5 bases). V gave up 2 bases and J gave up 0 bases, with 14 bases separating them. From germline, CDR1 is SEHNR and CDR2 FQNEAQ (reference sequence). This CDR3 has 17 residues. CDR3 in amino acids: CASSLLRDRHSGNTIYF. The CDR3, as DNA: TGTGCCAGCAGCTTACTGCGAGACAGACACTCTGGAAACACCATATATTTT. The complete variable domain, with remaining parts taken from reference TRBV7-9 and TRBJ1-3, reads DTGVSQNPRHKITKRGQNVTFRCDPISEHNRLYWYRQTLGQGPEFLTYFQNEAQLEKSRLLSDRFSAERPKGSFSTLEIQRTEQGDSAMYLCASSLLRDRHSGNTIYFGEGSWLTVV.

The chain employs TRBV18 and TRBJ2-4; TRBD2 matches at 13 bases. Germline trimming cut 1 base from V and 7 bases from J; bases unmatched to any gene: 4. CDR3 length: 16 residues. CDR1 is KGHSH, CDR2 LQKENI, per germline. CDR3 DNA sequence: TGTGCCAGCTCACCACGCGGGACTAGCGGGATGAACATTCAGTACTTC. This encodes CASSPRGTSGMNIQYF.

This chain joins TRBV7-8 and TRBJ1-1; TRBD1 matches 8 bases. The germline CDR1 and CDR2 sequences are SGHVS and FQNEAQ. The trim removed 5 bases at V and 1 base at J, leaving 6 bases unmatched. This CDR3 is built from 15 residues. The CDR3 DNA follows: TGTGCCAGCAGCCTTACAGGGGGATCGAACACTGAAGCTTTCTTT. It encodes CASSLTGGSNTEAFF. Full variable domain (remainder filled in from reference TRBV7-8 and TRBJ1-1): GAGVSQSPRYKVAKRGQDVALRCDPISGHVSLFWYQQALGQGPEFLTYFQNEAQLDKSGLPSDRFFAERPEGSVSTLKIQRTQQEDSAVYLCASSLTGGSNTEAFFGQGTRLTVV.

This chain joins TRBV2 and TRBJ1-5; 9 positions agree with TRBD1. The trim removed 6 bases at V and 4 bases at J, leaving 7 bases unmatched. This CDR3 region has 15 residues. CDR1 and CDR2 (germline): SNHLY, FYNNEI. This chain's CDR3 is CASSSTGGRNQPQHF. CDR3 in DNA: TGTGCCAGCAGCTCGACAGGGGGTCGAAATCAGCCCCAGCATTTT.

The V call is TRBV5-1, the J call TRBJ1-1; D is ambiguous. Trimming cost V 0 bases and J 8 bases, with 14 bases left between them. The CDR3 runs 14 residues. Germline values: CDR1 SGHRS, CDR2 YFSETQ. CDR3 in DNA: TGCGCCAGCAGCTTGGTACAGACGTCATTAGAAGCTTTCTTT. It yields the protein CASSLVQTSLEAFF.

The rearrangement links TRBV7-2 to TRBJ2-7; 11 nucleotides align to TRBD1. The trim removed 4 bases at V and 5 bases at J, leaving 7 bases unmatched. Germline V gene lookup returns CDR1 SGHTA and CDR2 FQGNSA. CDR3 length equals 15 residues. CDR3 sequence reads: CASSSRTGGIHEQYF. DNA of the CDR3: TGTGCCAGCAGCTCGCGGACAGGGGGCATCCACGAGCAGTACTTC.

The chain combines TRBV4-3 with TRBJ1-6; D possibly corresponds to TRBD1 (5 bases). With 2 bases removed from V and 8 bases from J, the gap between germline ends came to 13 bases. CDR1 and CDR2 from the germline V gene are LGHNA and YSLEER. The CDR3 length is 15 residues. In DNA, the CDR3 is TGCGCCAGCAGCCAATGGGAGGGGAGGGATTCACCCCTCCACTTT. As protein: CASSQWEGRDSPLHF.

With regard to this clone: The germline gene is not matched at one end of the junction; a read error may be the cause. The J gene is TRBJ2-6, the V gene TRBV13; D is possibly TRBD1 (5 bases). The CDR3 is 14 residues long. The germline gives CDR1 PRHDT, CDR2 FYEKMQ (reference sequence). In nucleotides, the CDR3 is TGTGCCAGCAGCTTGGGGTCTGGGGCCAACGGCCTGACTTTC. Encoded protein: CASSLGSGANGLTF. Filled out from reference TRBV13 and TRBJ2-6, the complete variable domain reads AAGVIQSPRHLIKEKRETATLKCYPIPRHDTVYWYQQGPGQDPQFLISFYEKMQSDKGSIPDRFSAQQFSDYHSELNMSSLELGDSALYFCASSLGSGANGLTFGAGSRLTVL.

This rearrangement joins TRBV6-5 to TRBJ2-7, with 7 nucleotides matching TRBD1. CDR3 length: 14 residues. Looked up from germline, CDR1 is MNHEY and CDR2 is SVGAGI. V lost 5 bases, J lost 4 bases, and 8 bases stayed unmatched. The CDR3 nucleotides read TGTGCCAGCAGTGAAGAGACAGGGCCGTACGAGCAGTACTTC. This translates into CASSEETGPYEQYF.

The chain combines TRBV5-4 with TRBJ2-7, with 12 bases aligning to TRBD2. The germline CDR1 and CDR2 sequences are SGHNT and YYREEE (reference sequence). Germline trimming cut 1 base from V and 6 bases from J; bases unmatched to any gene: 2. The CDR3 is 14 amino acids. The CDR3 spells CASSLTSGGPEQYF. The CDR3 DNA reads TGTGCCAGCAGCTTGACTAGCGGGGGGCCCGAGCAGTACTTC.

This chain's CDR3 is CASSPITGYNEQFF. CDR3 sequence (DNA): TGTGCCAGCAGCCCTATAACAGGGTACAATGAGCAGTTCTTC. This chain joins TRBV7-2 and TRBJ2-1; possibly TRBD1 for D (6 bases). CDR3 length: 14 residues. The germline V gene encodes CDR1 SGHTA and CDR2 FQGNSA. Trimming removed 5 bases from V and 4 bases from J, with 12 bases in between. Looking up the rest from reference TRBV7-2 and TRBJ2-1 gives the full variable domain: GAGVSQSPSNKVTEKGKDVELRCDPISGHTALYWYRQSLGQGLEFLIYFQGNSAPDKSGLPSDRFSAERTGGSVSTLTIQRTQQEDSAVYLCASSPITGYNEQFFGPGTRLTVL.

This clone was found once. The chain carries TRBV7-8 and TRBJ2-7; 7 bases line up with TRBD1. The CDR3 extends over 13 amino acids. The ends lost 3 bases at V and 5 bases at J; junction bases unmatched: 4. Germline V lookup: CDR1 SGHVS, CDR2 FQNEAQ. In DNA, the CDR3 is TGTGCCAGCAGCTTCGACAGGGACCACGAGCAGTACTTC. It translates to CASSFDRDHEQYF.

The CDR3, as DNA: TGTGCCAGCAGCGGGCGGGGACAGACTAACTATGGCTACACCTTC. Protein: CASSGRGQTNYGYTF. V is TRBV9 and J is TRBJ1-2; 7 nucleotides align to TRBD1. V gave up 3 bases and J gave up 0 bases; unmatched junction bases: 5. The CDR3 contains 15 residues. Germline lookup yields CDR1 SGDLS and CDR2 YYNGEE.

This clone was counted only a few times. This rearrangement joins TRBV15 to TRBJ1-3; 7 bases are a match to TRBD1. The CDR3 has 17 residues. Germline assignment: CDR1 LNHNV and CDR2 YYDKDF (reference sequence). The V segment lost 1 base and the J segment 3 bases; nucleotides outside the gene matches: 9. In DNA, the CDR3 is TGTGCCACCAGCAGAGCACAACAGGGGTATGATGGAAACACCATATATTTT. It specifies CATSRAQQGYDGNTIYF.

The chain joins TRBV5-6 to TRBJ2-1; perhaps TRBD2 as D (7 bases). With 7 bases removed from V and 0 bases from J, the gap between germline ends came to 14 bases. This CDR3 region has 15 residues. In germline, CDR1 is SGHDT, CDR2 YYEEEE. The CDR3 DNA sequence: TGTGCCAGCGAAGGGGGGGGCCCCTCCTACAATGAGCAGTTCTTC. Its protein product is CASEGGGPSYNEQFF.

The gene calls are TRBV7-9 and TRBJ1-5, with TRBD1 matching over 11 bases. Germline values: CDR1 SEHNR, CDR2 FQNEAQ (reference sequence). J gave up 8 bases and V 5 bases, and 5 bases lay outside the gene matches. CDR3 length: 14 residues. The CDR3 region is CASSRTGGGEPQHF. As DNA, the CDR3 is TGTGCCAGCAGCCGGACAGGGGGCGGGGAGCCCCAGCATTTT. Variable domain in full (rest from reference TRBV7-9 and TRBJ1-5): DTGVSQNPRHKITKRGQNVTFRCDPISEHNRLYWYRQTLGQGPEFLTYFQNEAQLEKSRLLSDRFSAERPKGSFSTLEIQRTEQGDSAMYLCASSRTGGGEPQHFGDGTRLSIL.

This chain connects TRBV2 to TRBJ1-1; the D gene is possibly TRBD1 (5 bases). V dropped 7 bases and J dropped 4 bases, with 10 bases sitting between them. The CDR3 extends over 12 amino acids. CDR1 SNHLY and CDR2 FYNNEI come from the germline V gene. CDR3 residues: CASTQGVTEAFF. CDR3 nucleotides: TGTGCCAGCACCCAAGGGGTCACTGAAGCTTTCTTT.

The genes are TRBV7-9 and TRBJ2-3; 7 nucleotides match TRBD2. Germline V gene lookup returns CDR1 SEHNR and CDR2 FQNEAQ (reference sequence). This CDR3 is built from 16 residues. V lost 0 bases to trimming and J lost 0 bases; unmatched junction nucleotides: 3. The CDR3 nucleotides are TGTGCCAGCAGCTTAGCGCGGGGGTGGAGCACAGATACGCAGTATTTT. It encodes CASSLARGWSTDTQYF.

J is TRBJ1-2 and V is TRBV30; a weak D match, TRBD1 (5 bases). Germline lookup yields CDR1 GTSNPN and CDR2 SVGIG (reference sequence). V shed 3 bases and J shed 8 bases, with 19 bases lying between them. The CDR3 is 14 amino acids. The CDR3 protein is CAWRQAEWIGGYTF. The DNA of the CDR3 is TGTGCCTGGAGACAGGCGGAGTGGATTGGAGGCTACACCTTC.

This clone was recorded only once. The chain joins TRBV11-2 to TRBJ2-1; D is possibly TRBD2 (7 bases). Per the germline V gene, CDR1 is SGHAT and CDR2 is FQNNGV. Trimming pared 0 bases from V and 15 bases from J, leaving 15 bases between. The CDR3 loop spans 13 amino acids. CDR3 sequence: CASSLDRGGVPFF. The CDR3 coding sequence is TGTGCCAGCAGCTTAGATCGAGGGGGGGTCCCGTTCTTC.

This clone occurred a few times. The sample contains more than one DNA sequence encoding this CDR3. The chain links TRBV9 to TRBJ1-3; D is unresolved. Trimming took 0 bases from V and 0 from J, leaving 4 bases between them. Germline assignment: CDR1 SGDLS and CDR2 YYNGEE. The CDR3 sequence is 14 residues long. The DNA of the CDR3 is TGTGCCAGCAGCGTAGAATACTCTGGAAACACCATATATTTT. It specifies CASSVEYSGNTIYF.

The CDR3 sequence: CASSSQGFPYEQYF. CDR3 nucleotide sequence: TGTGCCAGCAGCTCACAGGGTTTTCCCTACGAGCAGTACTTC. The chain couples TRBV28 to TRBJ2-7, with a tentative D call TRBD1 (6 bases). CDR1 is MDHEN, CDR2 SYDVKM, per germline. Trimming took off 6 bases at V and 2 bases at J, with 14 bases between the two ends. The CDR3 sequence is 14 residues long.

The gene calls are TRBV7-9 and TRBJ1-1; D possibly corresponds to TRBD1 (5 bases). The CDR3 is 13 residues long. V lost 1 base, J lost 8 bases, and 11 bases lay in between. Germline V gene sequence: CDR1 SEHNR, CDR2 FQNEAQ (reference sequence). DNA for the CDR3: TGTGCCAGCAGCTTAGGCCAGGGAATGGAAGCTTTCTTT. It specifies CASSLGQGMEAFF.

This chain links TRBV27 with TRBJ2-1, with 9 bases fitting TRBD2. Losses at the gene ends were 6 bases for V and 7 bases for J; bases not matched to a gene: 7. The CDR3 length is 14 residues. Per the germline V gene, CDR1 is MNHEY and CDR2 is SMNVEV (reference sequence). CDR3 nucleotide sequence: TGTGCCAGCAGGACCGCGGGGGGGCGGAATGAGCAGTTCTTC. Its protein product is CASRTAGGRNEQFF.